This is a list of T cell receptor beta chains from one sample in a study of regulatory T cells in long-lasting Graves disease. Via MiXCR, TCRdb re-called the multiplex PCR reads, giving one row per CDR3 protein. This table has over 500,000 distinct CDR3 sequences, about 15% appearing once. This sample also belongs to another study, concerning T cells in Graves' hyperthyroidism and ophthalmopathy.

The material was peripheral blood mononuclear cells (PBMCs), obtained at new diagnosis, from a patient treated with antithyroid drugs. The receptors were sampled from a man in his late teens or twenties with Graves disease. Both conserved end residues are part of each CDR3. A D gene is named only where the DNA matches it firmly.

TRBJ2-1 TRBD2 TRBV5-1 CASSQGLAEGADEQFF
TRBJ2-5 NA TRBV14 CASSQVETQYF
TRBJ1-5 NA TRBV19 CASSAKRNQPQHF
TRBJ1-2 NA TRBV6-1 CASSQGRYGYTF
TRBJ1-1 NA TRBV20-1 CSAQHTWDGTEAFF
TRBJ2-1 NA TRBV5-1 CASSLASVPYNEQFF
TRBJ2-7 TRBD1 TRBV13 CASSKGQGETYEQYF
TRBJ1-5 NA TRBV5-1 CASSLEYNQPQHF
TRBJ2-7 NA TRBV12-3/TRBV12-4 CASSLVEGSYEQYF
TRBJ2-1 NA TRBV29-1 CSVAPGSGPYNEQFF
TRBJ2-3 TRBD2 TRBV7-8 CASSNAPLAASTDTQYF
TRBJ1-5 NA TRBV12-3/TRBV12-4 CASTAPNQPQHF
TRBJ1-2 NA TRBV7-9 CASSLKSTGVSDWGYTF
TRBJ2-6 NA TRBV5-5 CASSTRYGTLNSGANVLTF
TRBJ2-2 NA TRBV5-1 CASRQGPDPGELFF
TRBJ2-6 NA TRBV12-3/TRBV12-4 CASSFAGANVLTF
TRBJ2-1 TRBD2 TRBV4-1 CASSQRVAGGYNEQFF
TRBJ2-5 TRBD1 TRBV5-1 CASSAGQGQETQYF
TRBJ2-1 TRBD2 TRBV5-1 CASSLYLAGPSPEQFF
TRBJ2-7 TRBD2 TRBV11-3 CASSRVLAGVKEQYF
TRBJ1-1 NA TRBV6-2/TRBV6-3 CASSSPYSGREGAFF
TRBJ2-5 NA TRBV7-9 CASRRGGGKTQYF
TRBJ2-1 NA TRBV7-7 CASSPLRSSNEQFF
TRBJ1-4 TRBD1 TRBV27 CASSFPDRGRGTEKLFF
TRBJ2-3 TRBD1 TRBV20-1 CSARDVGTVADTQYF
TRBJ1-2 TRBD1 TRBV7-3 CASSTTGGRYGYTF
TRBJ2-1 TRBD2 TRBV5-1 CASSLSGSRVIDEQFF
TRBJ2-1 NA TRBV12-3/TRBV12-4 CASRPGWEYNEQFF
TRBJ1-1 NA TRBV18 CASSPLGAGQGVLNTEAFF
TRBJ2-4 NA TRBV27 CASSFGGGLVKNIQYF